The 21 T cell receptor beta chains below all came from one sample that was sequenced in a study of post-analysis software for immune sequencing data. Study-level findings and limits: With TRBV5-6, TRBV5-1 and TRBV20-1 included, several TRBV segments were more frequent in patients than in controls.

No antigen is known for these receptors. Unique molecular identifiers were built into the TCR beta cDNA libraries. One entry per CDR3 protein results from TCRdb running MiXCR on the PCR reads. Counted here are 600,000 to 750,000 distinct CDR3 sequences, approximately 59% occurring once; the ten biggest clones make up 11%. The material sequenced was blood. The origin of the receptors is a girl aged 2-9 years with multiple sclerosis.

This clonotype was counted ten times or more. This chain links TRBV6-6 with TRBJ2-1; D perhaps matches TRBD2 (7 bases). Germline CDR1 reads MNHNY; CDR2 reads SVGAGI (reference sequence). The V end was cut by 5 bases, the J end by 10 bases, with 24 bases between. The CDR3 spans 16 residues. This CDR3 is CASSKEGGGRSGEQFF. CDR3 coding DNA: TGTGCCAGCAGTAAGGAAGGGGGGGGAAGGTCTGGCGAGCAGTTCTTC.

V gene TRBV4-1 combines with J gene TRBJ1-5; the D is unclear. Germline V gene lookup returns CDR1 MGHRA and CDR2 YSYEKL. The V end was cut by 4 bases, the J end by 4 bases, with 14 bases between. This CDR3 spans 15 amino acids. CDR3 DNA: TGCGCCAGCAGCCCAGAACGGGGAGGGAATCAGCCCCAGCATTTT. It yields the protein CASSPERGGNQPQHF.

This clonotype came up once. The chain's CDR3 is CASSYPGDSSYNEQFF. The CDR3 DNA reads as TGTGCCAGCAGTTACCCAGGGGATAGCTCCTACAATGAGCAGTTCTTC. The V call is TRBV6-5, the J call TRBJ2-1; D may be TRBD1 (6 bases). The germline V gene encodes CDR1 MNHEY and CDR2 SVGAGI. This CDR3 contains 16 residues. Trimming took 2 bases from V and 0 from J, leaving 11 bases between them.

This chain joins TRBV29-1 and TRBJ2-1, with D unclear. V was pared by 1 base and J by 5 bases, with 9 bases between. This CDR3 contains 13 residues. The V gene's germline CDR1 is SQVTM and CDR2 ANQGSEA. The CDR3 DNA sequence: TGCAGCGTTGAAGTACGACGGAACAATGAGCAGTTCTTC. This sequence encodes CSVEVRRNNEQFF.

The chain couples TRBV7-8 to TRBJ2-1; TRBD2 agrees at 13 bases. Unmatched junction bases numbered 8, after V lost 1 base and J lost 8 bases. The length of the CDR3 is 17 residues. Germline-derived CDR1 and CDR2 are SGHVS and FQNEAQ. The chain's CDR3 is CASSLGVLAGGPYEQFF. As DNA, the CDR3 is TGTGCCAGCAGCTTAGGAGTACTAGCGGGGGGGCCGTATGAGCAGTTCTTC.

The chain has TRBV6-6 and TRBJ2-1; 7 bases are shared with TRBD2. CDR3 length: 15 residues. The V and J ends lost 5 bases and 2 bases, in that order; junction bases with no gene match: 6. CDR1 MNHNY and CDR2 SVGAGI come from the germline V gene (reference sequence). CDR3 protein: CASSQAGVTYNEQFF. The CDR3 DNA sequence: TGTGCCAGCAGTCAGGCGGGAGTAACCTACAATGAGCAGTTCTTC.

The chain combines TRBV3-1 with TRBJ2-3; either TRBD1 or TRBD2 may supply D (5 bases each). Germline assignment: CDR1 LGHDT and CDR2 YNNKEL (reference sequence). Trimming removed 4 bases at V and 5 bases at J, with 16 bases between. CDR3 length: 15 residues. The CDR3 bases are TGTGCCAGCAGCCCGTGGGACCCCCAGGGAGATACGCAGTATTTT. The encoded protein is CASSPWDPQGDTQYF.

The chain joins TRBV7-8 to TRBJ1-5; unclear D gene. The CDR3 is 17 amino acids. Germline CDR1 SGHVS, CDR2 FQNEAQ. Deletions cut 1 base from V and 0 bases from J, with 13 bases between. CDR3 bases: TGTGCCAGCAGCTTAGGAGAAGGTCACTATAGCAATCAGCCCCAGCATTTT. Translating it yields CASSLGEGHYSNQPQHF.

This clonotype has only one observation. The chain combines TRBV5-1 with TRBJ2-2; D possibly uses TRBD1 or TRBD2 (5 bases each). The germline gives CDR1 SGHRS, CDR2 YFSETQ. The CDR3 is 16 amino acids. The V end was cut by 6 bases, the J end by 3 bases, with 18 bases between. In DNA, the CDR3 is TGCGCCAGCACGCCCGATCTTCAGGGAGACACCGGGGAGCTGTTTTTT. Residues: CASTPDLQGDTGELFF.

With regard to this clonotype: One end of the junction is discordant with germline, which a read error may explain. The chain has TRBV5-5 and TRBJ2-4, with 7 bases identical to TRBD1. The J call may not be correct, given that the DNA end is closer to TRBJ2-7. The length of the CDR3 is 13 residues. Germline assignment: CDR1 SGHKS and CDR2 YYEKEE (reference sequence). CDR3 in DNA: TGTGCCAACAGCCAGGGACAGCTATACGAGCAGTACTTC. Protein sequence: CANSQGQLYEQYF.

V and J are TRBV7-9 and TRBJ2-1; 15 positions agree with TRBD2. V lost 5 bases, J lost 2 bases, and 13 bases stayed unmatched. The germline V gene encodes CDR1 SEHNR and CDR2 FQNEAQ (reference sequence). This CDR3 spans 20 amino acids. CDR3 protein: CASSAGLAGGPSDPYNEQFF. For the CDR3, the DNA is TGTGCCAGCAGCGCTGGACTAGCGGGGGGGCCGTCTGATCCCTACAATGAGCAGTTCTTC.

The rearrangement uses TRBV25-1 and TRBJ1-1; maybe TRBD1 (5 bases). V was cut by 0 bases and J by 4 bases, with 15 bases left in between. CDR1 and CDR2 (germline): MGHDK, SYGVNS. This CDR3 has 16 residues. This CDR3 is CASSEYRAGRGTEAFF. The CDR3 bases are TGTGCCAGCAGTGAATATCGAGCAGGGCGCGGCACTGAAGCTTTCTTT. The full variable domain, completed using reference TRBV25-1 and TRBJ1-1, is EADIYQTPRYLVIGTGKKITLECSQTMGHDKMYWYQQDPGMELHLIHYSYGVNSTEKGDLSSESTVSRIRTEHFPLTLESARPSHTSQYLCASSEYRAGRGTEAFFGQGTRLTVV.

The J gene is TRBJ1-2, the V gene TRBV2; possibly TRBD1 for D (6 bases). Looked up from germline, CDR1 is SNHLY and CDR2 is FYNNEI. V dropped 4 bases and J dropped 5 bases, with 11 bases sitting between them. This CDR3 has 13 residues. The CDR3 nucleotides are TGTGCCAGCAGTGGGACAGAAGATTATGGCTACACCTTC. Residues: CASSGTEDYGYTF.

This clonotype was found a few times. The V gene is TRBV7-3, the J gene TRBJ2-1; no clear D gene. Per germline, CDR1 SGHTA and CDR2 FQGTGA. This CDR3 spans 12 amino acids. Deletions cut 4 bases from V and 9 bases from J, with 10 bases between. The CDR3 sequence: CASSSRPGEQFF. In nucleotides, the CDR3 is TGTGCCAGCAGCTCCCGACCTGGTGAGCAGTTCTTC.

V gene TRBV29-1 combines with J gene TRBJ2-5; D remains ambiguous. V was pared by 6 bases and J by 1 base, with 9 bases between. The germline V gene has CDR1 SQVTM and CDR2 ANQGSEA. This CDR3 region has 12 residues. Here the CDR3 DNA reads TGCAGCGTCATACCAGGCCAAGAGACCCAGTACTTC. Translation: CSVIPGQETQYF.

The gene calls are TRBV15 and TRBJ2-1; 7 nucleotides agree with TRBD2. V gave up 3 bases and J gave up 9 bases; unmatched junction bases: 5. Per germline, CDR1 LNHNV and CDR2 YYDKDF (reference sequence). The length of the CDR3 is 13 residues. CDR3 sequence (DNA): TGTGCCACCAGCAGGGGAGGGTTAACTGAGCAGTTCTTC. It codes for CATSRGGLTEQFF. The full variable domain, its missing parts supplied by reference TRBV15 and TRBJ2-1, is DAMVIQNPRYQVTQFGKPVTLSCSQTLNHNVMYWYQQKSSQAPKLLFHYYDKDFNNEADTPDNFQSRRPNTSFCFLDIRSPGLGDTAMYLCATSRGGLTEQFFGPGTRLTVL.

This chain connects TRBV20-1 to TRBJ2-1, with 7 positions matching TRBD1. With V trimmed by 0 bases and J by 4 bases, 6 bases remained unmatched. This CDR3 region has 15 residues. Germline CDR1 is DFQATT and CDR2 is SNEGSKA (reference sequence). The CDR3 loop is CSARDLGGSYNEQFF. The CDR3 region has the DNA TGCAGTGCTAGAGATCTAGGGGGCAGTTACAATGAGCAGTTCTTC.

The chain carries TRBV12-3 or TRBV12-4 and TRBJ2-1, with 8 nucleotides matching TRBD1. The CDR3 length is 13 residues. J lost 7 bases, V lost 7 bases, and 6 bases had no gene match. The CDR3 DNA reads TGTGCCAGCACCGGGGACAGGCCAAATGAGCAGTTCTTC. Residues: CASTGDRPNEQFF.

This chain connects TRBV29-1 to TRBJ2-1, with D perhaps matching TRBD1 (6 bases). Germline CDR1 is SQVTM and CDR2 is ANQGSEA. V dropped 6 bases and J dropped 4 bases, with 16 bases sitting between them. The length of the CDR3 is 14 residues. CDR3 amino acids: CSVRLSQGYNEQFF. The CDR3 DNA reads TGCAGCGTCCGGCTATCTCAGGGGTACAATGAGCAGTTCTTC.

CDR3 DNA sequence: TGTGCCACCAGTGATTCCCACATACAGCCCCAGCATTTT. Its translation: CATSDSHIQPQHF. The rearrangement joins TRBV24-1 to TRBJ1-5; D gene ambiguous. V lost 2 bases and J 7 bases, leaving 8 bases between the germline ends. The length of the CDR3 is 13 residues. Germline CDR1 KGHDR, CDR2 SFDVKD.

V is TRBV4-3 and J is TRBJ2-1; TRBD2 agrees at 13 bases. CDR1 and CDR2 (germline): LGHNA, YSLEER. The CDR3 loop spans 18 amino acids. J was trimmed by 9 bases and V by 0 bases; bases with no gene match: 11. Written as DNA, the CDR3 is TGCGCCAGCAGCCAAGATGAGACTAGCGGGGGGCTTGGTAGTGAGCAGTTCTTC. This codes for CASSQDETSGGLGSEQFF.